This T cell receptor (beta chain) derives from a study of blood T cell repertoires in COVID-19. For the study at large: Samples taken during acute and convalescent COVID-19 were collected in the United States, Italy and Spain. Sources were T cells, B-cell-depleted T cells, or PBMCs; the material itself was cDNA or gDNA.

Germline loops: CDR1 LGHNA, CDR2 YSLEER. With V trimmed by 1 base and J by 6 bases, 5 bases remained unmatched. CDR3 length: 16 residues. The authors' processing: Amplifying reference gene primers gave estimates of nucleated cell counts. The table came from immunoSEQ multiplex PCR; TCRdb's copy has only in-frame clones and leaves some out. V and J calls and clone size are those listed in that table; D and trimming were worked out from the DNA. The table has 70,000 to 80,000 clones, around 83% seen once; the top ten hold around 43%. The rearrangement uses TRBV4-3 and TRBJ2-1; TRBD2 matches at 11 bases. Sequencing used peripheral blood. The TCR originated in an elderly man with acute or convalescent COVID-19. Written as DNA, the CDR3 is TGCGCCAGCAGCCAAGTCACTAGCGGGGGCCTCAATGAGCAGTTCTTC. Amino acids: CASSQVTSGGLNEQFF.